This TCR beta chain was identified in a study of identical twins. Trimming removed 5 bases at V and 7 bases at J, with 15 bases between. The germline gives CDR1 LNHDA, CDR2 SQIVND (reference sequence). The CDR3 loop spans 14 amino acids. Study-wide points: These conclusions were based on statistical analysis (cross-sectional, not following the same donors). Modelling underestimated the level of out-of-frame TCR alpha sharing observed in monozygotic twins.

TCRdb processed the 5' RACE reads anew with MiXCR; each CDR3 protein has one entry. Seen here are hundreds of thousands of distinct CDR3 sequences, over 8% observed once, and the top ten hold 5% to 6%. There are a few counts of this clonotype. What it recognizes is unknown. The V call is TRBV19, the J call TRBJ2-1; the D call may be TRBD1 or TRBD2 (6 bases each). The sequencing sample was made of memory (CD45RO+) T cells sorted from blood. This TCR derives from a woman between 18 and 30 years old in good health. CDR3 DNA sequence: TGTGCCAGTAGTGGGGGGCGGAATGGGAATGAGCAGTTCTTC. This sequence encodes CASSGGRNGNEQFF.